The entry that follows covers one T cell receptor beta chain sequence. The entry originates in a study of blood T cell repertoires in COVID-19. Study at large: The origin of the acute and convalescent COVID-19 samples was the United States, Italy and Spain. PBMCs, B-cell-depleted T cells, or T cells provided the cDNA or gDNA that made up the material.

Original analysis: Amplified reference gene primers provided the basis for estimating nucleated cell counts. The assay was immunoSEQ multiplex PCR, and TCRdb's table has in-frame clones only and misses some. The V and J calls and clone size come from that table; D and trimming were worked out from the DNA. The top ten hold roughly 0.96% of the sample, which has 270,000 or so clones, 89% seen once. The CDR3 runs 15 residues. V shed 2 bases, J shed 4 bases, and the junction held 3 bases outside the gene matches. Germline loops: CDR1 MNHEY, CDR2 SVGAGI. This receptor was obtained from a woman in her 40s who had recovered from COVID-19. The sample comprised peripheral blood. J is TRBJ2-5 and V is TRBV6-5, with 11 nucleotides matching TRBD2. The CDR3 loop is CASSYQLAGVETQYF. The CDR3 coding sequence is TGTGCCAGCAGTTACCAACTAGCGGGAGTAGAGACCCAGTACTTC.